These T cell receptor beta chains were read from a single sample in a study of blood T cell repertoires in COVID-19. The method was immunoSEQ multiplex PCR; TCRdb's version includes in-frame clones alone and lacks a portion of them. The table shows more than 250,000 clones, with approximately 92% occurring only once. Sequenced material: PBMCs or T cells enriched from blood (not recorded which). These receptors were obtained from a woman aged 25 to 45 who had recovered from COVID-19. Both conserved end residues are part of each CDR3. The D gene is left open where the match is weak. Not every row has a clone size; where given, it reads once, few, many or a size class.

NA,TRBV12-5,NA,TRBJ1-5,CASGFPAGRNQPQHF,TGTGCTAGTGGTTTTCCTGCAGGGCGGAATCAGCCCCAGCATTTT
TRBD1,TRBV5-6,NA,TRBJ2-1,CASSLALTGVSYNEQFF,TGTGCCAGCAGCTTGGCGCTGACAGGGGTCTCCTACAATGAGCAGTTCTTC
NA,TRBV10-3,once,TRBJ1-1,CATTEAETTTEAFF,TGTGCCACAACTGAGGCGGAAACTACCACTGAAGCTTTCTTT
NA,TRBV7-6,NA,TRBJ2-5,CASSLGLALETQYF,TGTGCCAGCAGCTTAGGTCTAGCCTTAGAGACCCAGTACTTC
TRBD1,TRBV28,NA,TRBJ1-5,CASREALTGNQPQHF,TGTGCCAGCAGAGAGGCCTTGACAGGGAATCAGCCCCAGCATTTT
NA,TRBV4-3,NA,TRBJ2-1,CASSQDNWSDYNEQFF,TGCGCCAGCAGCCAAGATAACTGGAGCGATTACAATGAGCAGTTCTTC
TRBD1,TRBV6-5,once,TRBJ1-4,CASRGQGHEKLFF,TGTGCCAGCAGGGGACAGGGACATGAAAAACTGTTTTTT
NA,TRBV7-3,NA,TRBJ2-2,CASSLADSSGELFF,TGTGCCAGCAGCTTAGCGGACAGCTCTGGGGAGCTGTTTTTT
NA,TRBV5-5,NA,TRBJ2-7,CASSLGGEYEQYF,TGTGCCAGCAGCCTAGGGGGAGAATACGAGCAGTACTTC
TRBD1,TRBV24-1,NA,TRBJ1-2,CATSAQGENYGYTF,TGTGCCACCAGTGCCCAGGGGGAAAACTATGGCTACACCTTC
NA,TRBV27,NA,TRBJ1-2,CASSLEGRVGYTF,TGTGCCAGCAGTTTGGAGGGGAGAGTGGGCTACACCTTC
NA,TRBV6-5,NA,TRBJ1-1,CASSYSGSMNTEAFF,TGTGCCAGCAGTTACTCGGGTAGCATGAACACTGAAGCTTTCTTT
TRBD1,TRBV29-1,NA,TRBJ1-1,CSVAPPTGRSTEAFF,TGCAGCGTGGCCCCCCCGACAGGGCGATCCACTGAAGCTTTCTTT
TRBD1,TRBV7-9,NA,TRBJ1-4,CASSPGRQGAINEKLFF,TGTGCCAGCAGCCCGGGGAGACAGGGGGCGATTAATGAAAAACTGTTTTTT
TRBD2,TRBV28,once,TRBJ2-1,CASSPREGSYNEQFF,TGTGCCAGCAGTCCCAGGGAGGGCTCCTACAATGAGCAGTTCTTC
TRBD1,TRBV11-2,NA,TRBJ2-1,CASSLGGQGFYNEQFF,TGTGCCAGCAGCCTAGGAGGACAGGGATTTTACAATGAGCAGTTCTTC
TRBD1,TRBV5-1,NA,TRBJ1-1,CASSAGGLKAEAFF,TGCGCCAGCAGTGCAGGGGGCTTAAAGGCTGAAGCTTTCTTT
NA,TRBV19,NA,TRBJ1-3,CASSPAGGSGNTIYF,TGTGCCAGTAGTCCAGCGGGGGGATCTGGAAACACCATATATTTT
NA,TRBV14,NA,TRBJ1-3,CASSRSRTVENTIYF,TGTGCCAGCAGCCGCTCGCGGACAGTAGAAAACACCATATATTTT
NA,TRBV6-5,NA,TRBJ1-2,CASSTSYGYTF,TGTGCCAGCAGTACAAGCTATGGCTACACCTTC
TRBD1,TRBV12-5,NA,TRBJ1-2,CASANTTTGVYGYTF,TGTGCTAGTGCTAATACCACAACAGGGGTCTATGGCTACACCTTC
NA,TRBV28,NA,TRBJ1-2,CASSPTREFYGYTF,TGTGCCAGCAGCCCCACCAGGGAATTCTATGGCTACACCTTC
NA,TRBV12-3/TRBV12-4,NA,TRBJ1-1,CASSSWETEAFF,TGTGCCAGCAGTTCTTGGGAGACTGAAGCTTTCTTT
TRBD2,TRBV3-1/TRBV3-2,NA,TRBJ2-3,CASSQGASGRTDTQYF,TGTGCCAGCAGCCAAGGCGCTAGCGGGAGGACAGATACGCAGTATTTT
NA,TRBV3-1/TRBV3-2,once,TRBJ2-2,CASSQFQGSWTGELFF,TGTGCCAGCAGCCAATTCCAGGGTAGTTGGACCGGGGAGCTGTTTTTT
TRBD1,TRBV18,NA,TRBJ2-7,CASSPGTGGGWEQYF,TGTGCCAGCTCACCAGGGACAGGGGGCGGATGGGAGCAGTACTTC